This T cell receptor beta chain was documented in a study of somatic mutations in cytotoxic T cells in rheumatoid arthritis. Germline loops: CDR1 SGHTA, CDR2 FQGTGA. The CDR3 is made up of 16 amino acids. Trimming at V came to 4 bases and at J to 4 bases, leaving 10 bases not matched to a gene. TCRdb's copy holds only in-frame clones and misses some; the assay was immunoSEQ multiplex PCR. The sample lists roughly 9,800 clones, over 80% occurring once. This sequence joins TRBV7-3 and TRBJ2-3, with 8 bases aligning to TRBD2. Sequenced sample: CD8+ T cells sorted from blood. This receptor was identified in a woman in her late teens or twenties with rheumatoid arthritis. The CDR3 protein is CASSYPGGPRADTQYF. The CDR3 DNA reads as TGTGCCAGCAGCTACCCGGGAGGGCCTAGGGCAGATACGCAGTATTTT.